The 5 T cell receptor beta chains reported below all come from one sample, sequenced in a study of T cell responses to AZD1222 COVID-19 vaccine. Libraries were prepared by immunoSEQ multiplex PCR; TCRdb keeps only in-frame clonotypes and omits some of them. The sample shows about 97,000 clones, approximately 90% of them seen only once. Specimen: peripheral blood, collected on day 0 of AZD1222 vaccination. Receptor source: an adult in good health.

This clone has only a few counts. The chain employs TRBV28 and TRBJ1-6, with D maybe TRBD1 (5 bases). In germline, CDR1 is MDHEN, CDR2 SYDVKM. This CDR3 contains 15 residues. V lost 7 bases, J lost 7 bases, and 17 bases lay in between. The CDR3 loop reads CASTQAGRRNSPLHF. The DNA for the CDR3 is TGTGCCAGCACCCAGGCGGGACGCCGGAATTCACCCCTCCACTTT. Full variable domain (remainder filled in from reference TRBV28 and TRBJ1-6): DVKVTQSSRYLVKRTGEKVFLECVQDMDHENMFWYRQDPGLGLRLIYFSYDVKMKEKGDIPEGYSVSREKKERFSLILESASTNQTSMYLCASTQAGRRNSPLHFGNGTRLTVT.

The chain combines TRBV5-6 with TRBJ1-2; D unclear. This CDR3 comprises 13 residues. Trimming cost V 4 bases and J 6 bases, with 13 bases left between them. In germline, CDR1 is SGHDT, CDR2 YYEEEE. The CDR3 coding sequence is TGTGCCAGCAGCCCCGGGTCGGTAAATGGCTACACCTTC. Translation: CASSPGSVNGYTF.

The J gene is TRBJ1-2, the V gene TRBV29-1, with D hard to call. Germline-derived CDR1 and CDR2 are SQVTM and ANQGSEA. The V end lost 4 bases, the J end lost 5 bases, and 8 bases lay between the germline ends. CDR3 length equals 11 residues. The CDR3 DNA reads TGCAGCGTTGCCGAGGCATATGGCTACACCTTC. Protein product: CSVAEAYGYTF.

This clone was counted between two and nine times. V usage is TRBV24-1 and J usage is TRBJ2-1; 13 nucleotides match TRBD2. CDR1 is KGHDR and CDR2 is SFDVKD in the germline V gene. The V gene end was trimmed by 2 bases and the J gene end by 8 bases; junction bases not matched to a gene: 5. The CDR3 totals 16 residues. CDR3 nucleotide sequence: TGTGCCACCAGTGATTCCACTAGCGGGAGGGCCCATGAGCAGTTCTTC. This codes for CATSDSTSGRAHEQFF.

The chain links TRBV28 to TRBJ2-3, with 7 bases that match TRBD2. The V segment lost 6 bases and the J segment 1 base; nucleotides outside the gene matches: 7. The CDR3 contains 15 residues. From germline, CDR1 is MDHEN and CDR2 SYDVKM. DNA for the CDR3: TGTGCCAGCAGCCCCTGGGGGAGGGGCACAGATACGCAGTATTTT. Translation: CASSPWGRGTDTQYF.